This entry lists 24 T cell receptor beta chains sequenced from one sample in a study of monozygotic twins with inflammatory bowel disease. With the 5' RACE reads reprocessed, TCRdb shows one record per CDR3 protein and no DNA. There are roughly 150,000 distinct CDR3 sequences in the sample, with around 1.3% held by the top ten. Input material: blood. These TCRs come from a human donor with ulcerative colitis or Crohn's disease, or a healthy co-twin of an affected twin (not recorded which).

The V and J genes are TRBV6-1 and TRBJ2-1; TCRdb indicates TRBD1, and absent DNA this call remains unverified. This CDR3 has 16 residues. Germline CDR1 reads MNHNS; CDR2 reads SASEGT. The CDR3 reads CASRAKKPGHDNEQFF.

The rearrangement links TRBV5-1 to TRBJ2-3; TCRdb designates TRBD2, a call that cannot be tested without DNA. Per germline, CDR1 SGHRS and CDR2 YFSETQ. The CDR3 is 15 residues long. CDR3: CASTAGAGGGDTQYF.

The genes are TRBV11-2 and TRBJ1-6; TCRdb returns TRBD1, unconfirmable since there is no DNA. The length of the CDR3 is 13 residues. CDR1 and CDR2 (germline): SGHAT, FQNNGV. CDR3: CASTLQGSSPLHF.

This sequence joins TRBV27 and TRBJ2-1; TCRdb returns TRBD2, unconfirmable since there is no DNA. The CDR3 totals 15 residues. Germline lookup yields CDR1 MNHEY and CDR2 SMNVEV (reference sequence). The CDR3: CASSLSRTRHNEQFF.

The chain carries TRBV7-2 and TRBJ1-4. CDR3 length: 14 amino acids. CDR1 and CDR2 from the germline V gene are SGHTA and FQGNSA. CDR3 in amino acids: CASSPLTAQGKLFF.

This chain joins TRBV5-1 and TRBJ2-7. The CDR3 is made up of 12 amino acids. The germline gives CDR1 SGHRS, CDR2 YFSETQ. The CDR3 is CASSLSGYEQYF.

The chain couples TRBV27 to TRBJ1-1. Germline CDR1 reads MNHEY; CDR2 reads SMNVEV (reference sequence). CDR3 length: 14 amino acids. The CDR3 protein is CASSFHTGNTEAFF.

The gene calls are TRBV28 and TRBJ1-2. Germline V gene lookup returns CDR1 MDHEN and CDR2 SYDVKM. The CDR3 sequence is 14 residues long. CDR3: CASSLYGRVEDYTF.

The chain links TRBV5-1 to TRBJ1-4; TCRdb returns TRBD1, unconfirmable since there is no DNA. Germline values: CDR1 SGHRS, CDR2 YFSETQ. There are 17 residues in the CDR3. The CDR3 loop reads CASSLAGQGRLNEKLFF. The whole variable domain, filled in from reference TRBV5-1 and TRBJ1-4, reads KAGVTQTPRYLIKTRGQQVTLSCSPISGHRSVSWYQQTPGQGLQFLFEYFSETQRNKGNFPGRFSGRQFSNSRSEMNVSTLELGDSALYLCASSLAGQGRLNEKLFFGSGTQLSVL.

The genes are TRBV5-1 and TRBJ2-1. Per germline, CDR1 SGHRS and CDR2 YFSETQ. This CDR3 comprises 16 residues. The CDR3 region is CASSSDLLSSYNEQFF.

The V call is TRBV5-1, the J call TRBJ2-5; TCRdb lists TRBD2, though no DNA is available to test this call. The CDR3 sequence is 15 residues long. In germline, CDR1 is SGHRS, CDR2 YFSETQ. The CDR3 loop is CASSLVARRGETQYF. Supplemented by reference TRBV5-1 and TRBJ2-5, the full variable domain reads KAGVTQTPRYLIKTRGQQVTLSCSPISGHRSVSWYQQTPGQGLQFLFEYFSETQRNKGNFPGRFSGRQFSNSRSEMNVSTLELGDSALYLCASSLVARRGETQYFGPGTRLLVL.

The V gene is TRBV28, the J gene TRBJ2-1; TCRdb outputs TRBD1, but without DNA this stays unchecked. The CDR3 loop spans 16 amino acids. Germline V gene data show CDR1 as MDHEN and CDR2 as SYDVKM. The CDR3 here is CASSLFGGSSYNEQFF.

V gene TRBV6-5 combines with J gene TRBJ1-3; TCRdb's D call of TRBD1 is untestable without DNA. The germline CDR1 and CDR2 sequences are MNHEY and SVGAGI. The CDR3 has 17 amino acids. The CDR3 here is CASSYRPGQSSGNTIYF.

CDR3 sequence reads: CASSLRNTGNSPLHF. The chain has TRBV4-1 and TRBJ1-6; no DNA is available, so the TRBD1 call from TCRdb remains unchecked. The CDR3 covers 15 residues. CDR1 is MGHRA and CDR2 is YSYEKL in the germline V gene.

The CDR3 loop reads CSVSTPSYEQYF. The chain combines TRBV29-1 with TRBJ2-7. The CDR3 runs to 12 residues. CDR1 and CDR2 from the germline V gene are SQVTM and ANQGSEA.

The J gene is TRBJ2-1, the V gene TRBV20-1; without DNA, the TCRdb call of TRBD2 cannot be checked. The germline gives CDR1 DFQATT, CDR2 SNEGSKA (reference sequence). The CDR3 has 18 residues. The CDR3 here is CSARDLGTSGILYNEQFF.

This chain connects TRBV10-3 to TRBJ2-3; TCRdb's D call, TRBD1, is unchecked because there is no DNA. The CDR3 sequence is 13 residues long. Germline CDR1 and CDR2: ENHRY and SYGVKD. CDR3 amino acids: CATLTGGTDTQYF.

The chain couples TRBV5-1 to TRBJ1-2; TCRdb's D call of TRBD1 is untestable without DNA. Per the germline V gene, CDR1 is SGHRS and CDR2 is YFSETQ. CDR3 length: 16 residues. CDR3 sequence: CASSTGTGRAEYGYTF. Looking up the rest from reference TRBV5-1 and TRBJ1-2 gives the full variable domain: KAGVTQTPRYLIKTRGQQVTLSCSPISGHRSVSWYQQTPGQGLQFLFEYFSETQRNKGNFPGRFSGRQFSNSRSEMNVSTLELGDSALYLCASSTGTGRAEYGYTFGSGTRLTVV.

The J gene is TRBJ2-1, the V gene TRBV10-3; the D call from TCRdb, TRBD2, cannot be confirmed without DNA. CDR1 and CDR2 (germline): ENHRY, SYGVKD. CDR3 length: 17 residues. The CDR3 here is CAISESPRVAGVAEQFF.

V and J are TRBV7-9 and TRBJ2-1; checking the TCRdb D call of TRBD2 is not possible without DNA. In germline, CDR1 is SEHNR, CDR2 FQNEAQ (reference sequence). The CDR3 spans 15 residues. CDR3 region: CASRAPVREANEQFF.

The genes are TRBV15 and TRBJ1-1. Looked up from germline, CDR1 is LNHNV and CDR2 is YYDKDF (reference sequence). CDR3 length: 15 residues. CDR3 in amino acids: CATISPAVSLSEAFF.

The CDR3 loop is CASSLLAGGPSYNEQFF. The V call is TRBV5-1, the J call TRBJ2-1; with no DNA, the TCRdb D assignment of TRBD2 cannot be verified. This CDR3 has 17 residues. Germline CDR1 reads SGHRS; CDR2 reads YFSETQ. The full variable domain, in which reference TRBV5-1 and TRBJ2-1 provide the parts outside the CDR3, is KAGVTQTPRYLIKTRGQQVTLSCSPISGHRSVSWYQQTPGQGLQFLFEYFSETQRNKGNFPGRFSGRQFSNSRSEMNVSTLELGDSALYLCASSLLAGGPSYNEQFFGPGTRLTVL.

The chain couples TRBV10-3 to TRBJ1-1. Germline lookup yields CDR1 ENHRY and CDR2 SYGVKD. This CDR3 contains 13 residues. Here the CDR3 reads CAIRRTVNTEAFF.

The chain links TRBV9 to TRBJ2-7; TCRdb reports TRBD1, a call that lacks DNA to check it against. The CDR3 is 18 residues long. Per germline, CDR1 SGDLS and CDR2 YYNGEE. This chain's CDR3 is CASRGTGEGAGVSYEQYF.